A single sample is the source of the 2 T cell receptor beta chains below, sequenced in a study of T cell repertoires in cytomegalovirus infection. A single record per CDR3 protein comes from TCRdb applying MiXCR to the reads. The sample lists about a million distinct CDR3 sequences; approximately 31% were seen once. Their antigens remain unidentified. Sequencing was performed on cultured CD8+ T cells from PBMCs, taken from culture after CMV antigen stimulation. The receptors originated from a human donor in good health (CMV status not recorded). Some clones in this sample may be carry-over from other donors' samples.

The CDR3 is CASGLVQEQGIYGYTF. DNA of the CDR3: TGTGCTAGTGGTTTGGTACAGGAACAGGGCATCTATGGCTACACCTTC. V is TRBV12-5 and J is TRBJ1-2; perhaps TRBD1 as D (6 bases). The germline V gene encodes CDR1 LGHNT and CDR2 FRNRAP. V was trimmed by 0 bases and J by 4 bases, leaving 15 bases between them. The CDR3 totals 16 residues.

V gene TRBV20-1 combines with J gene TRBJ1-1; D not certain. V lost 0 bases and J 4 bases, leaving 9 bases between the germline ends. Per the germline V gene, CDR1 is DFQATT and CDR2 is SNEGSKA (reference sequence). The CDR3 consists of 13 residues. The CDR3 DNA reads as TGCAGTGCTAGAGATCCACCCTTCACTGAAGCTTTCTTT. Encoded protein: CSARDPPFTEAFF.